This T cell receptor (beta chain) was observed in a study of cytomegalovirus exposure and HLA in healthy donors. The primer mix had 60 Vbeta and 13 Jbeta primers. The table came from immunoSEQ multiplex PCR; TCRdb's copy has only in-frame clones and leaves some out. Among about 200,000 clones listed, 60% to 85% were seen once. The CDR3 contains 15 residues. V was trimmed by 4 bases and J by 5 bases, leaving 16 bases between them. Germline V gives CDR1 SGHAT, CDR2 FQNNGV. Turning to this clone: What it binds is not known.

Notes on the study in general: With high specificity and sensitivity, the classifier reportedly diagnosed cytomegalovirus status. Most of the CMV-associated TCR beta chains (in a later analysis) appeared to be HLA-restricted.

Input material: PBMCs. The chain uses TRBV11-2 and TRBJ2-3, with D perhaps matching TRBD2 (5 bases). This TCR was sampled from a girl under 18 in good health and CMV-seropositive. CDR3: CASSWELATVDTQYF. The CDR3 nucleotides are TGTGCCAGCAGCTGGGAGCTTGCCACAGTAGATACGCAGTATTTT.